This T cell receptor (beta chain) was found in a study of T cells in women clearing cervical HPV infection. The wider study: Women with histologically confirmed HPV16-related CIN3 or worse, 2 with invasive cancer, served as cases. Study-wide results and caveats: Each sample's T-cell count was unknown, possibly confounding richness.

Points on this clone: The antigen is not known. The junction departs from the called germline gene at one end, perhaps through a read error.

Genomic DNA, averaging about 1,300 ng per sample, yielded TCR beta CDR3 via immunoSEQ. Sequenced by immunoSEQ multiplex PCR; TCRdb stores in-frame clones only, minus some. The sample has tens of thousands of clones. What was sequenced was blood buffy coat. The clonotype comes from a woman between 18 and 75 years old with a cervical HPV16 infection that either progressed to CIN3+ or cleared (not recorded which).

The CDR3 reads CASSQTSQTGELFF. CDR3 DNA (partial): TGCGCCAGCAGCCAAACTAGCCAGACCGGGGAG. This chain joins TRBV4-2 and TRBJ2-2, with a weak D call TRBD2 (6 bases). Read data end 3 residues before the CDR3 end; the end is taken from the germline J gene. This CDR3 region has 14 residues. Germline V gene data show CDR1 as LGHNA and CDR2 as YNFKEQ.